Each of the 18 T cell receptor beta chains below was sequenced from the same sample in a study of T cells after yellow fever vaccination. From the 5' RACE reads, TCRdb called clonotypes with MiXCR, one entry per CDR3 protein. The repertoire holds approximately 300,000 distinct CDR3 sequences, with around 7% as singletons. Source: PBMCs, taken about 49 days after the first yellow fever vaccination. The receptors come from a man younger than 30 who received the YFV17D yellow fever vaccine.

The table lists this clonotype with many counts. The CDR3 reads CASSRDRGNYGYTF. The CDR3 bases are TGTGCCAGTAGTCGCGACAGGGGGAACTATGGCTACACCTTC. The V call is TRBV19, the J call TRBJ1-2; TRBD1 agrees at 9 bases. J gave up 2 bases and V 5 bases, and 3 bases lay outside the gene matches. From germline, CDR1 is LNHDA and CDR2 SQIVND (reference sequence). This CDR3 has 14 amino acids.

The rearrangement joins TRBV5-1 to TRBJ2-7; 8 bases line up with TRBD2. The length of the CDR3 is 15 residues. Trimming cost V 4 bases and J 4 bases; bases outside gene matches: 10. Per the germline V gene, CDR1 is SGHRS and CDR2 is YFSETQ. The CDR3 DNA sequence: TGCGCCAGCAGCCCGGGGTTGGGCGGGGGGTACGAGCAGTACGTC. The encoded protein is CASSPGLGGGYEQYV.

This clonotype was seen at least ten times. The chain links TRBV9 to TRBJ2-4, with TRBD1 matching over 9 bases. CDR1 is SGDLS, CDR2 YYNGEE, per germline. After removal of 4 bases from V and 7 bases from J, the junction contained 9 bases not matched to a gene. This CDR3 comprises 15 residues. CDR3 DNA: TGTGCCAGCAGCCCCCGGACAGGGGTGGGTAACATTCAGTACTTC. Amino acids: CASSPRTGVGNIQYF.

At least ten counts were recorded for this clonotype. The chain employs TRBV25-1 and TRBJ1-2, with TRBD1 identical over 9 bases. CDR3 length equals 14 residues. Germline V gives CDR1 MGHDK, CDR2 SYGVNS. J lost 7 bases, V lost 2 bases, and 5 bases had no gene match. The CDR3 DNA is TGTGCCAGCAGTGAAGGGGGACAGGGAGGTGGCTACACCTTC. Translating gives CASSEGGQGGGYTF.

This clonotype has a handful of counts. V usage is TRBV12-3 or TRBV12-4 and J usage is TRBJ2-1, with TRBD2 matching over 9 bases. The CDR3 is 15 amino acids. The V segment lost 6 bases and the J segment 6 bases; nucleotides outside the gene matches: 9. CDR3 nucleotides: TGTGCCAGCAGCCTACTAGCGGGCCTCAGCAATGAGCAGTTCTTC. Translating gives CASSLLAGLSNEQFF.

This clonotype was seen a handful of times. V usage is TRBV29-1 and J usage is TRBJ1-2; 7 bases are a match to TRBD1. The CDR3 length is 14 residues. With 4 bases clipped from V and 2 bases from J, the junction kept 7 bases outside the gene matches. Germline loops: CDR1 SQVTM, CDR2 ANQGSEA. This CDR3 is CSVGGTALNYGYTF. CDR3 coding DNA: TGCAGCGTTGGGGGGACAGCTCTCAACTATGGCTACACCTTC.

The V call is TRBV5-4, the J call TRBJ2-7; tentatively, D is TRBD1 (6 bases). This CDR3 contains 15 residues. V was pared by 4 bases and J by 1 base, with 15 bases between. The germline V gene has CDR1 SGHNT and CDR2 YYREEE (reference sequence). CDR3 amino acids: CASSPSRQASYEQYV. DNA of the CDR3: TGTGCCAGCAGCCCCAGTAGACAGGCGTCCTACGAGCAGTACGTC.

This clonotype has just a few counts. The chain employs TRBV5-1 and TRBJ2-3; a possible D gene is TRBD1 (7 bases). This CDR3 is 15 amino acids long. Deletions cut 7 bases from V and 2 bases from J, with 17 bases between. CDR1 is SGHRS, CDR2 YFSETQ, per germline. The CDR3 DNA follows: TGCGCCAGCGCGTGGAGGGGGCGCGCCACAGATACGCAGTATTTT. Its translation is CASAWRGRATDTQYF.

This clonotype was found a few times. This chain joins TRBV5-1 and TRBJ2-2, with D tentatively TRBD1 or TRBD2 (5 bases each). Germline loops: CDR1 SGHRS, CDR2 YFSETQ. The length of the CDR3 is 15 residues. The ends were cut back, 4 bases at V and 6 bases at J, with 16 bases in the middle. CDR3 nucleotide sequence: TGCGCCAGCAGCCCCTTTGAGGGGATCGCCGGGGAGCTGTTTTTT. It is translated as CASSPFEGIAGELFF. Full variable domain (outside the CDR3, taken from reference TRBV5-1 and TRBJ2-2): KAGVTQTPRYLIKTRGQQVTLSCSPISGHRSVSWYQQTPGQGLQFLFEYFSETQRNKGNFPGRFSGRQFSNSRSEMNVSTLELGDSALYLCASSPFEGIAGELFFGEGSRLTVL.

This chain uses TRBV5-1 with TRBJ2-3, with 10 bases matching TRBD2. The CDR3 is made up of 15 amino acids. Per the germline V gene, CDR1 is SGHRS and CDR2 is YFSETQ. Unmatched junction bases numbered 9, after V lost 7 bases and J lost 4 bases. CDR3 amino acids: CASGDGTSEADTQYF. In DNA form, the CDR3 reads TGCGCCAGCGGGGACGGGACTAGCGAGGCAGATACGCAGTATTTT.

This clonotype was observed at least ten times. The chain carries TRBV4-2 and TRBJ1-1, with unresolved D. Germline V lookup: CDR1 LGHNA, CDR2 YNFKEQ. The ends were cut back, 0 bases at V and 0 bases at J, with 8 bases in the middle. The CDR3 is 15 residues long. The CDR3 sequence is CASSQERALNTEAFF. The CDR3 DNA is TGTGCCAGCAGCCAAGAGCGGGCGTTGAACACTGAAGCTTTCTTT.

The chain employs TRBV20-1 and TRBJ2-7, with 8 bases fitting TRBD1. The J segment lost 4 bases and the V segment lost 0 bases, leaving 5 bases of the junction unmatched. Germline V CDR1 and CDR2: DFQATT, SNEGSKA (reference sequence). The CDR3 consists of 14 residues. CDR3 coding DNA: TGCAGTGCTAGAGACCGGACAGGGAAGTACGAGCAGTACTTC. Its protein is CSARDRTGKYEQYF.

This chain uses TRBV9 with TRBJ1-1, with D maybe TRBD1 (5 bases). V was clipped by 0 bases and J by 1 base, with 10 bases between them. Germline assignment: CDR1 SGDLS and CDR2 YYNGEE. The CDR3 is 15 residues long. The CDR3 DNA is TGTGCCAGCAGCGTAGGCGGCAGGGCGAACACTGAAGCTTTCTTT. Amino acids: CASSVGGRANTEAFF. The full variable domain, in which reference TRBV9 and TRBJ1-1 provide the parts outside the CDR3, is DSGVTQTPKHLITATGQRVTLRCSPRSGDLSVYWYQQSLDQGLQFLIQYYNGEERAKGNILERFSAQQFPDLHSELNLSSLELGDSALYFCASSVGGRANTEAFFGQGTRLTVV.

This clonotype was seen a handful of times. The V and J genes are TRBV7-8 and TRBJ1-2; a possible D gene is TRBD1 (6 bases). Trimming took off 5 bases at V and 2 bases at J, with 15 bases between the two ends. CDR3 size: 15 residues. CDR1 is SGHVS and CDR2 is FQNEAQ in the germline V gene. The CDR3 DNA reads TGTGCCAGCAGCCCTCCGGGACAAGCGAACTATGGCTACACCTTC. It translates to CASSPPGQANYGYTF.

This clonotype showed up just a few times. The J gene is TRBJ2-5, the V gene TRBV4-1; no clear D gene. The CDR3 consists of 16 residues. Germline CDR1 MGHRA, CDR2 YSYEKL. With 1 base removed from V and 5 bases from J, the gap between germline ends came to 17 bases. In nucleotides, the CDR3 is TGCGCCAGCAGCCAAGTCAACCTAGTTACTTTTGAGACCCAGTACTTC. Residues: CASSQVNLVTFETQYF.

This clonotype was recorded at least ten times. This sequence joins TRBV7-2 and TRBJ2-3; 7 positions match TRBD1. The V gene's germline CDR1 is SGHTA and CDR2 FQGNSA. There are 15 residues in the CDR3. V gave up 6 bases and J gave up 2 bases; unmatched junction bases: 8. CDR3 in DNA: TGTGCCAGCAGTCCTGCTAGGGGGCCCACAGATACGCAGTATTTT. Protein product: CASSPARGPTDTQYF.

The V and J genes are TRBV6-1 and TRBJ1-2; a weak D match, TRBD1 (6 bases). CDR3 length: 14 residues. Germline loops: CDR1 MNHNS, CDR2 SASEGT. The V end was cut by 6 bases, the J end by 2 bases, with 13 bases between. CDR3 amino acids: CASSQYQGNYGYTF. The DNA for the CDR3 is TGTGCCAGCAGCCAATATCAGGGGAACTATGGCTACACCTTC.

This clonotype was recorded at least ten times. In nucleotides, the CDR3 is TGTGCCAGCAGACCTAGCGGGGTCGAGCAGTACTTC. Its protein is CASRPSGVEQYF. The chain recombines TRBV7-2 with TRBJ2-7, with 9 bases lining up with TRBD2. V lost 6 bases to trimming and J lost 6 bases; unmatched junction nucleotides: 3. CDR3 length equals 12 residues. Per germline, CDR1 SGHTA and CDR2 FQGNSA. Drawing the rest from reference TRBV7-2 and TRBJ2-7, the complete variable domain is GAGVSQSPSNKVTEKGKDVELRCDPISGHTALYWYRQSLGQGLEFLIYFQGNSAPDKSGLPSDRFSAERTGGSVSTLTIQRTQQEDSAVYLCASRPSGVEQYFGPGTRLTVT.